What follows describes a single T cell receptor beta chain. The CDR3 consists of 15 residues. V was pared by 2 bases and J by 4 bases, with 15 bases between. The V gene's germline CDR1 is SGHDT and CDR2 YYEEEE. It was 8 to 10 ml of fresh peripheral blood that supplied the PBMCs. It was RNA transcripts that yielded the amplified TCR beta CDR3 regions. Initially, a first-round RT-PCR of the TCR CDR3 employed the HTBI primer set. MiXCR, run by TCRdb on the multiplex PCR reads, gives a single entry per CDR3 protein. This table holds about 560,000 distinct CDR3 sequences, over 15% found once. The entry originates in a study of T cells in Graves' hyperthyroidism and ophthalmopathy.

Material for sequencing was blood. This TCR came from a woman aged 18-29 years with Graves' hyperthyroidism. The genes are TRBV5-6 and TRBJ1-2; D call uncertain. CDR3 in amino acids: CASSFGDLVGYGYTF. The CDR3, as DNA: TGTGCCAGCAGCTTCGGCGACCTCGTCGGCTATGGCTACACCTTC. Full variable domain (outside the CDR3, taken from reference TRBV5-6 and TRBJ1-2): DAGVTQSPTHLIKTRGQQVTLRCSPKSGHDTVSWYQQALGQGPQFIFQYYEEEERQRGNFPDRFSGHQFPNYSSELNVNALLLGDSALYLCASSFGDLVGYGYTFGSGTRLTVV.